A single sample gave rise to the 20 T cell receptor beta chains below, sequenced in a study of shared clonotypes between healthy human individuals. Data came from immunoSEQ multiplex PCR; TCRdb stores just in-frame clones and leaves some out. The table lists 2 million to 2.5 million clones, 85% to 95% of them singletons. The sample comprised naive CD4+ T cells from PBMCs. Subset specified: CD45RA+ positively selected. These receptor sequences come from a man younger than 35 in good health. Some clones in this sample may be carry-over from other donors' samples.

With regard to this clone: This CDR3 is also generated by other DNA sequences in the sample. CDR3 DNA sequence: TGTGCCAGCAGCTTGACAGGAGCCGCCTACGAGCAGTACTTC. Amino acids: CASSLTGAAYEQYF. The V call is TRBV28, the J call TRBJ2-7; maybe TRBD1 (6 bases). The CDR3 runs 14 residues. CDR1 and CDR2 from the germline V gene are MDHEN and SYDVKM. Trimming left V 6 bases short and J 2 bases short, with 14 bases between.

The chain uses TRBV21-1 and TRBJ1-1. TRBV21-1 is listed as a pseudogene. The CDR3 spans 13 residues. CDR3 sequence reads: CASMGGSGTEAFF. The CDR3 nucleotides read TGTGCCAGCATGGGAGGGAGCGGCACTGAAGCTTTCTTT.

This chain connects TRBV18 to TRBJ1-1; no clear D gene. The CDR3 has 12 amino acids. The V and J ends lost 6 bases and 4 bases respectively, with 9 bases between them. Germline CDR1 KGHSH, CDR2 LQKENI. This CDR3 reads CASSLTATEAFF. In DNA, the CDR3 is TGTGCCAGCTCCCTTACGGCCACTGAAGCTTTCTTT.

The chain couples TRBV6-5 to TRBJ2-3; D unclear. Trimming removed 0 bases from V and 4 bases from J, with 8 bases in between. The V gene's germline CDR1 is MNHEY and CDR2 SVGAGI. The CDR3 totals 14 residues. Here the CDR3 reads CASSYSGASDTQYF. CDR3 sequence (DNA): TGTGCCAGCAGTTACTCAGGTGCCTCAGATACGCAGTATTTT.

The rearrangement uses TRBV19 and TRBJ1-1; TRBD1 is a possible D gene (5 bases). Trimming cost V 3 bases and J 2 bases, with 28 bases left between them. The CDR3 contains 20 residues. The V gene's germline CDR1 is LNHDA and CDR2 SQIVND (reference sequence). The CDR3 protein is CASSIMAPPANLRENTEAFF. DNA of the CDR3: TGTGCCAGTAGTATTATGGCCCCCCCAGCGAACCTCAGGGAAAACACTGAAGCTTTCTTT.

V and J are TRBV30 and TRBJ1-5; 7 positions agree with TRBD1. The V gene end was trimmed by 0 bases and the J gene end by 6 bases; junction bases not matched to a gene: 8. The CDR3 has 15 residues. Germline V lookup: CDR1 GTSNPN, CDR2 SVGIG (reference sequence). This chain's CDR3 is CAWSVPQGEGQPQHF. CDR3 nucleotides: TGTGCCTGGAGTGTACCCCAGGGGGAAGGTCAGCCCCAGCATTTT.

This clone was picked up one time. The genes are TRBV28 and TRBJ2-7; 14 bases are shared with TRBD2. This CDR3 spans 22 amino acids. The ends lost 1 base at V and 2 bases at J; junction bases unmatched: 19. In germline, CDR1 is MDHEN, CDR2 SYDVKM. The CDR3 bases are TGTGCCAGCAGTTTATTACCCCCTTTCACCGGGACTAGCGGGAGCGTTACCTACGAGCAGTACTTC. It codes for CASSLLPPFTGTSGSVTYEQYF.

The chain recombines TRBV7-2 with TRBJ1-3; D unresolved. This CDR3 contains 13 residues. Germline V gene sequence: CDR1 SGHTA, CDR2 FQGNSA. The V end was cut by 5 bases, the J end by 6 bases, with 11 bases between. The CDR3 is CASSQGLVNTIYF. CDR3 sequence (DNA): TGTGCCAGCAGCCAAGGACTCGTAAACACCATATATTTT.

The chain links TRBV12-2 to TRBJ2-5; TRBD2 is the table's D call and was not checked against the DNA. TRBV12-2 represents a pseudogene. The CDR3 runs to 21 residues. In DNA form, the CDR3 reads TGTGCAAGTCGCTTCCAACTTGGGACTAGCGGGAGGGTGGGACCGGGTGAGACCCAGTACTTC. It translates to CASRFQLGTSGRVGPGETQYF.

The CDR3 is CASSLYQGARIQYF. For the CDR3, the DNA is TGTGCCAGCAGTTTATACCAGGGGGCGCGAATTCAGTACTTC. The chain couples TRBV28 to TRBJ2-4; 8 bases line up with TRBD1. This CDR3 is built from 14 residues. Trimming removed 1 base from V and 10 bases from J; junction bases left unmatched: 6. Looked up from germline, CDR1 is MDHEN and CDR2 is SYDVKM.

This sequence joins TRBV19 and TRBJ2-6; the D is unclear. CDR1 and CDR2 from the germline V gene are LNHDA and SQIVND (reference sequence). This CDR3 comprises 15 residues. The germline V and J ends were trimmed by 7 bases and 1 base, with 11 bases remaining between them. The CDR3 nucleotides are TGTGCCAGTACCTTTCTTGCATCTGGGGCCAACGTCCTGACTTTC. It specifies CASTFLASGANVLTF.

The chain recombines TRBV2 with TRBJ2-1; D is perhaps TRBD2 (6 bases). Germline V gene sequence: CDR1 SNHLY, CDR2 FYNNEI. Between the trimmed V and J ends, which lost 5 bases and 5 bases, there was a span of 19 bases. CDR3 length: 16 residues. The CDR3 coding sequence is TGTGCCAGCAGTTTTCCAGTAGCGGTAGTTGACAATGAGCAGTTCTTC. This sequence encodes CASSFPVAVVDNEQFF.

CDR3 amino acids: CASRSYRGGTEAFF. CDR3 nucleotides: TGTGCCAGCAGGTCATACAGGGGAGGGACTGAAGCTTTCTTT. V usage is TRBV27 and J usage is TRBJ1-1; the match to TRBD1 covers 7 bases. This CDR3 has 14 residues. Germline CDR1 MNHEY, CDR2 SMNVEV (reference sequence). V was pared by 6 bases and J by 5 bases, with 9 bases of the junction left unmatched.

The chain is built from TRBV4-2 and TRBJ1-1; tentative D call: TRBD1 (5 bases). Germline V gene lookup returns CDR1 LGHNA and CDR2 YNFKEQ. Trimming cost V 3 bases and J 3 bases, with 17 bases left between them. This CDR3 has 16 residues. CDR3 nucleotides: TGTGCCAGCAGCCAGGGACCAGGGAACGCGGACACTGAAGCTTTCTTT. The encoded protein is CASSQGPGNADTEAFF.

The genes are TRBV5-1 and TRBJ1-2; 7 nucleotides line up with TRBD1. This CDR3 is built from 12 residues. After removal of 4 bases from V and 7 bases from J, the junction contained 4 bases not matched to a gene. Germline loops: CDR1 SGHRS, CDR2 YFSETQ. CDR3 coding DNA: TGCGCCAGCAGCGGGGACAGCCGTGGCTACACCTTC. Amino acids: CASSGDSRGYTF.

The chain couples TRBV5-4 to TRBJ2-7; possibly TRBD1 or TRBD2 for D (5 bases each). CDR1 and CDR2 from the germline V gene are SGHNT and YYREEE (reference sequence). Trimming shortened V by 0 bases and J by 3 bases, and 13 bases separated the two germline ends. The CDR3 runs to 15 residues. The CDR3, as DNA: TGTGCCAGCAGCTTGGTTGAGGGGCCGGGCTACGAGCAGTACTTC. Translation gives CASSLVEGPGYEQYF.

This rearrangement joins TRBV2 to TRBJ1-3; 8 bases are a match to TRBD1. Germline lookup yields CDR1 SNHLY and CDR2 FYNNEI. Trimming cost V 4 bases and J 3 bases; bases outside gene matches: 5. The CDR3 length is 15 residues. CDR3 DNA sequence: TGTGCCAGCAGTGCCGCAGGGGGCATTGGAAACACCATATATTTT. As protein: CASSAAGGIGNTIYF.

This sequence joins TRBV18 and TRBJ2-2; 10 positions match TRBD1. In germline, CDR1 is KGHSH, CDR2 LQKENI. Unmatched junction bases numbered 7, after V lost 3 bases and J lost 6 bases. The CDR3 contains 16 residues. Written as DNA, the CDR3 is TGTGCCAGCTCACCGATTCGACAGGGGGCAGCCGGGGAGCTGTTTTTT. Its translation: CASSPIRQGAAGELFF.

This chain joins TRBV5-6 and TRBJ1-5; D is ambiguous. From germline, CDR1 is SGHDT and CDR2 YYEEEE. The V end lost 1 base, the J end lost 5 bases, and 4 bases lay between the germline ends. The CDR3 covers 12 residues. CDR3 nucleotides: TGTGCCAGCAGCTTGTACGATCAGCCCCAGCATTTT. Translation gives CASSLYDQPQHF.

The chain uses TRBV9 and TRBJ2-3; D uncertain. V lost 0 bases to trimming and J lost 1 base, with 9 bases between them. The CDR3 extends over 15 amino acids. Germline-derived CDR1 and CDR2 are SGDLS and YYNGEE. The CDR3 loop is CASSVAQLGTDTQYF. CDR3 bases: TGTGCCAGCAGCGTAGCACAGTTGGGCACAGATACGCAGTATTTT.